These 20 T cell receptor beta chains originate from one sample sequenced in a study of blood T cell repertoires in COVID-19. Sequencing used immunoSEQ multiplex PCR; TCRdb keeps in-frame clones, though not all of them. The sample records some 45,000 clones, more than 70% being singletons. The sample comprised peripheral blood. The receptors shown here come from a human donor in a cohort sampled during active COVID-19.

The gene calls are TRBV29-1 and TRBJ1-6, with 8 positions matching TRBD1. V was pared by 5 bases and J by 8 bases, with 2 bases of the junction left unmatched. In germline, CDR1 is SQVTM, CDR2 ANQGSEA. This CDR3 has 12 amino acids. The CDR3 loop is CSVLTGDSPLHF. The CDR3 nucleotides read TGCAGCGTTCTGACAGGGGATTCACCCCTCCACTTT.

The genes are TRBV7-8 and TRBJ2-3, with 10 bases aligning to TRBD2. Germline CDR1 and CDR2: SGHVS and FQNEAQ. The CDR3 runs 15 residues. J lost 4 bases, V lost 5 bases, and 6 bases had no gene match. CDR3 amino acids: CASSRVAGGADTQYF. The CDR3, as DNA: TGTGCCAGCAGCAGAGTAGCGGGGGGTGCAGATACGCAGTATTTT.

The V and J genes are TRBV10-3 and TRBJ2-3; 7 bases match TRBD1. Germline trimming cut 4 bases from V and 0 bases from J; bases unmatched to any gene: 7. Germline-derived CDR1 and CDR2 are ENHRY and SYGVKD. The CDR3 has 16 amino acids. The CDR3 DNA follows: TGTGCCATCAGTGTTGGGGGACAGACAAGCACAGATACGCAGTATTTT. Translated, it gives CAISVGGQTSTDTQYF.

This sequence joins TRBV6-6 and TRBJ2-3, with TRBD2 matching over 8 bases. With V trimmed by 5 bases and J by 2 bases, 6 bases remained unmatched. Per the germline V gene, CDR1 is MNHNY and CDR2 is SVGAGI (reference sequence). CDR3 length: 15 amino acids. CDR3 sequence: CASSDERGSTDTQYF. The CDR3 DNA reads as TGTGCCAGCAGTGACGAGCGGGGGTCCACAGATACGCAGTATTTT.

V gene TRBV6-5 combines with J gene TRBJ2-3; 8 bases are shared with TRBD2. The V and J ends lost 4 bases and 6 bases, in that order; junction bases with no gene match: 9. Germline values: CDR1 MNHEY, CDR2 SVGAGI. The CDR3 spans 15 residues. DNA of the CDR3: TGTGCCAGCAGTTCCGGGGGGGGACCGGTGGATACGCAGTATTTT. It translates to CASSSGGGPVDTQYF.

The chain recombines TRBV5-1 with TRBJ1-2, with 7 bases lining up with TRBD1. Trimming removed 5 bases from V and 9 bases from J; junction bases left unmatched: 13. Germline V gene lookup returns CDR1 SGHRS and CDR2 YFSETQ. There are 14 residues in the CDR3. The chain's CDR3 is CASRRDRERSSYTF. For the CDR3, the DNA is TGCGCCAGCAGGCGCGACAGGGAACGGTCGAGCTACACCTTC.

In DNA, the CDR3 is TGTGCCAGTAGTATGGGAACTAGCGGGGGTGAGCAGTACTTC. This sequence encodes CASSMGTSGGEQYF. The rearrangement links TRBV19 to TRBJ2-7, with 11 bases that match TRBD2. V lost 3 bases, J lost 7 bases, and 5 bases stayed unmatched. The V gene's germline CDR1 is LNHDA and CDR2 SQIVND (reference sequence). This CDR3 has 14 residues.

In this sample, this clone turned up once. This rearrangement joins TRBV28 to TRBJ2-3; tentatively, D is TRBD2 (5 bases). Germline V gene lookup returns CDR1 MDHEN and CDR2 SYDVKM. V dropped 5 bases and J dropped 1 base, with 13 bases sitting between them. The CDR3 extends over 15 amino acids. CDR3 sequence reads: CASSPDGGGTDTQYF. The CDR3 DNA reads TGTGCCAGCAGTCCCGACGGAGGAGGCACAGATACGCAGTATTTT.

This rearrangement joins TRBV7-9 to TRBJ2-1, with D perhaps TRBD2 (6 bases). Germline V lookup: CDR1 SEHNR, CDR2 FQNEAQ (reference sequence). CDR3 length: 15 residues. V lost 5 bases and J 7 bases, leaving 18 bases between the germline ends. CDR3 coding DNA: TGTGCCAGCAGCGTTGGGACTCCCTCCAGGAATGAGCAGTTCTTC. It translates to CASSVGTPSRNEQFF.

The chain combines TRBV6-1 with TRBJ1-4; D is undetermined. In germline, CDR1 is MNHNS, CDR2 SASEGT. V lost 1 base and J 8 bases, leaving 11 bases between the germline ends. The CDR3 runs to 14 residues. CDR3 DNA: TGTGCCAGCAGTGAAGGCGGGATACCAGAAAAACTGTTTTTT. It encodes CASSEGGIPEKLFF.

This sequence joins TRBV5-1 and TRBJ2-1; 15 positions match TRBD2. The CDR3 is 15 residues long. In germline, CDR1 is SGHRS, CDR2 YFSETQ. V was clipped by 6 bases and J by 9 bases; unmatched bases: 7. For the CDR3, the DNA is TGCGCCAGCACCCCGGGACTAGCGGGGGGTGGTGAGCAGTTCTTC. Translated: CASTPGLAGGGEQFF.

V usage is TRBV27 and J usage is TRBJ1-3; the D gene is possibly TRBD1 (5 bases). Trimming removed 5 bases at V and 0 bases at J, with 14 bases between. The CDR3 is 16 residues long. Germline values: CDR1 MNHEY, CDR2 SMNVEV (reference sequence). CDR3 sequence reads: CASSRTTGPSGNTIYF. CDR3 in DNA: TGTGCCAGCAGTCGAACAACAGGCCCCTCTGGAAACACCATATATTTT.

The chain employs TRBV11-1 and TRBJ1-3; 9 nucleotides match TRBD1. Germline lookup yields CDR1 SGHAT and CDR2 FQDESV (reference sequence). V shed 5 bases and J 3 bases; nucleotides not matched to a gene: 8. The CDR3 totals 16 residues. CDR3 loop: CASSHRTGDGGNTIYF. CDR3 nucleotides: TGTGCCAGCAGCCACCGGACAGGGGATGGTGGAAACACCATATATTTT.

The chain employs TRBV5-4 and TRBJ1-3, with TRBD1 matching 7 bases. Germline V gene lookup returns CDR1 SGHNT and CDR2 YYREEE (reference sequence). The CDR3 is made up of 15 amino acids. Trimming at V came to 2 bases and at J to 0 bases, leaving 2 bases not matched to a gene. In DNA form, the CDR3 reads TGTGCCAGCAGCTTCGGACAGGTCTCTGGAAACACCATATATTTT. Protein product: CASSFGQVSGNTIYF.

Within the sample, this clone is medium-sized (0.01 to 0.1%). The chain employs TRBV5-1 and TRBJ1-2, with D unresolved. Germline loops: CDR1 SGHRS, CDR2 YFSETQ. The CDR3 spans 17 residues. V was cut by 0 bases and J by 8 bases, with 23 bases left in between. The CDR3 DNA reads TGCGCCAGCAGCTTGGCCTGGTCGGATAGGTCTAGTAGAGGCTACACCTTC. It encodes CASSLAWSDRSSRGYTF.

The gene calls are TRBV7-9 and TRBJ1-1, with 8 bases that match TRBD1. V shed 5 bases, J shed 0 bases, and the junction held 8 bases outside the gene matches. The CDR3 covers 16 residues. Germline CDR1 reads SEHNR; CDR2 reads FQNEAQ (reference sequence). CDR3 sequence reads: CASSPAGGGVNTEAFF. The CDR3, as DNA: TGTGCCAGCAGCCCGGCAGGGGGCGGGGTGAACACTGAAGCTTTCTTT.

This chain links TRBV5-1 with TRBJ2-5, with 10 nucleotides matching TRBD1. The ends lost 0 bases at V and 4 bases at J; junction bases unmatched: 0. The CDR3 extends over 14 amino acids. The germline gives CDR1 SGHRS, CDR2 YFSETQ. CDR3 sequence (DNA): TGCGCCAGCAGCTTGGGACAGGGGGCAGAGACCCAGTACTTC. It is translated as CASSLGQGAETQYF.

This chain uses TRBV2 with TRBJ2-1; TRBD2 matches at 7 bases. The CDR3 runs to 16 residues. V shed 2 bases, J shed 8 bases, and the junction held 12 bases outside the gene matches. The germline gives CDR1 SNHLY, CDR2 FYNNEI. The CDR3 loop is CASSESTSTLVDEQFF. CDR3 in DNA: TGTGCCAGCAGTGAATCGACTAGCACCCTTGTCGATGAGCAGTTCTTC.

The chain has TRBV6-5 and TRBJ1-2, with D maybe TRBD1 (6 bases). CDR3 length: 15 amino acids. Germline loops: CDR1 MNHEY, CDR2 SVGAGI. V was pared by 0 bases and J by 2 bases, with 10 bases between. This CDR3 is CASSYSRGGNYGYTF. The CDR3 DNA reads TGTGCCAGCAGTTACTCGAGGGGGGGGAACTATGGCTACACCTTC.

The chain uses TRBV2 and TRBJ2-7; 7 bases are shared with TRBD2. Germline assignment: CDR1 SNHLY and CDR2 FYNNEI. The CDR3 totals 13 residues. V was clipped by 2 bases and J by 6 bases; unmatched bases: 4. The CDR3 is CASSESPGGEQYF. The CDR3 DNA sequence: TGTGCCAGCAGTGAATCTCCGGGGGGCGAGCAGTACTTC.